These T cell receptor beta chains were read from a single sample in a study of early T cells in non-severe SARS-CoV-2 infection. MiXCR, run by TCRdb on the 5' RACE reads, gives a single entry per CDR3 protein. The table records some 53,000 distinct CDR3 sequences, around 8% of them present only once. Material for sequencing was whole blood. The receptors were sampled from an adult who was a healthcare worker with PCR-confirmed SARS-CoV-2 infection or an uninfected control (not recorded which). Each CDR3 is given with its conserved first and last residue. The order of the fields is V gene, J gene, D gene, clone size, CDR3 DNA, CDR3 protein. The D gene is left open where the match is weak. Rows may omit the clone size; those that give it use once, few, many or a size class.

>TRBV5-1|TRBJ2-5|TRBD2|many
TGCGCCAGCCGTAAGGGACTAGCGGACGTCACCCAGTACTTC
CASRKGLADVTQYF
>TRBV2|TRBJ2-7|TRBD2|NA
TGTGCCAGCAGTGAAGGGGCGGGAGCTGCCTACGAGCAGTACTTC
CASSEGAGAAYEQYF
>TRBV6-1|TRBJ2-5|TRBD1|NA
TGTGCCAGGACAGGGGGCGCAGAGACCCAGTACTTC
CARTGGAETQYF
>TRBV5-1|TRBJ2-7|NA|NA
TGCGCCAGCAGGTTGCACTACGAGCAGTACTTC
CASRLHYEQYF
>TRBV6-5|TRBJ1-6|TRBD1|many
TGTGCCAGCAGTTACTGGGACAGGGGGGATTCACCCCTCCACTTT
CASSYWDRGDSPLHF
>TRBV3-1|TRBJ1-2|NA|few
TGTGCCAGCAGCTCAAGATCCCTTTATATCGATGGCTACACCTTC
CASSSRSLYIDGYTF
>TRBV28|TRBJ1-6|NA|few
TGTGCCAGCAGCCGAGACAGGCCGTCACCCCTCCACTTT
CASSRDRPSPLHF
>TRBV5-1|TRBJ1-1|TRBD1|many
TGCGCCAGCAGCTCGACCGGGACAGGGTTGACTGAAGCTTTCTTT
CASSSTGTGLTEAFF
>TRBV29-1|TRBJ1-6|TRBD1|many
TGCAGCGTGAGACAGGGCCTAGGAGATCTCCACTTT
CSVRQGLGDLHF
>TRBV24-1|TRBJ2-2|NA|NA
TGTGCCACCAGTGATACCGGGACAAAAGGGACCGGGGAGCTGTTTTTT
CATSDTGTKGTGELFF
>TRBV29-1|TRBJ2-1|NA|few
TGCAGCGTTAGGACCAAACCTCCCCACAATGAGCAGTTCTTC
CSVRTKPPHNEQFF
>TRBV20-1|TRBJ2-7|NA|many
TGCAGTGCTGAGGGCCAGGGCTACGAGCAGTACTTC
CSAEGQGYEQYF
>TRBV5-1|TRBJ2-3|NA|many
TGCGCCAGCAGCCGGGACGGAAAGAGCACAGATACGCAGTATTTT
CASSRDGKSTDTQYF
>TRBV3-1|TRBJ2-3|NA|many
TGTGCCAGCAGCCAACTGGGACACAGCACAGATACGCAGTATTTT
CASSQLGHSTDTQYF
>TRBV7-2|TRBJ1-5|TRBD1|many
TGTGCCAGCAGCTTAAAAGGGACAGCGGGCGGGCAGCCCCAGCATTTT
CASSLKGTAGGQPQHF
>TRBV10-3|TRBJ1-1|TRBD1|few
TGTGCCATCAGTGAGTCGACAGGGCTTACTGAAGCTTTCTTT
CAISESTGLTEAFF
>TRBV11-2|TRBJ2-7|NA|NA
TGTGCCAGCAGCCAAGGGGACTCCCCCTCCTACGAGCAGTACTTC
CASSQGDSPSYEQYF
>TRBV2|TRBJ1-5|NA|few
TGTGCCAGCAGTGAGCAACCGGGTGGCAATCAGCCCCAGCATTTT
CASSEQPGGNQPQHF
>TRBV12-3/TRBV12-4|TRBJ1-6|NA|few
TGTGCCAGCAGTCAAACAAGTTATAATTCACCCCTCCACTTT
CASSQTSYNSPLHF
>TRBV4-2|TRBJ1-6|TRBD1|many
TGTGCCAGCAGCCAAGATCGGGGACAGGGGAGCTCCTATAATTCACCCCTCCACTTT
CASSQDRGQGSSYNSPLHF
>TRBV4-1|TRBJ2-5|NA|NA
TGCGCCAGCAGCCCCCTGGGCCAGGAGAACCAAGAGACCCAGTACTTC
CASSPLGQENQETQYF
>TRBV10-2|TRBJ2-4|NA|many
TGCGCCAGCAGAGATACAGGAAAAAACATTCAGTACTTC
CASRDTGKNIQYF
>TRBV10-3|TRBJ1-1|NA|few
TGTGCCATCAAGGGACACGGCGTCGCTGAAGCTTTCTTT
CAIKGHGVAEAFF
>TRBV27|TRBJ1-4|TRBD1|many
TGTGCCAGCAGTACCCGACAGGGCTCCGAAAAACTGTTTTTT
CASSTRQGSEKLFF
>TRBV7-2|TRBJ2-5|TRBD2|few
TGTGCCAGCAGCTTAATCCTAGCGGGGCCCCAAGAGACCCAGTACTTC
CASSLILAGPQETQYF
>TRBV11-2|TRBJ2-5|NA|few
TGTGCCAGCAGCGTGGGTATGCAAGAGACCCAGTACTTC
CASSVGMQETQYF
>TRBV7-3|TRBJ2-1|TRBD2|few
TGTGCCAGCAGTATAGCGGGAGAGGAGCAGTTCTTC
CASSIAGEEQFF
>TRBV20-1|TRBJ1-1|NA|many
TGCAGTGCCCCTCGGCCGGCGGAAGCTTTCTTT
CSAPRPAEAFF
>TRBV9|TRBJ1-1|NA|few
TGTGCCAGCAGCGCCTTGGACAGAACTGAAGCTTTCTTT
CASSALDRTEAFF
>TRBV29-1|TRBJ1-3|NA|NA
TGCAGCGTTCAAAGGGGGTCTGGAAACACCATATATTTT
CSVQRGSGNTIYF
>TRBV9|TRBJ2-7|NA|few
TGTGCCAGCAGCGCGGGCCCAAACCTCTCCTACGAGCAGTACTTC
CASSAGPNLSYEQYF
>TRBV5-1|TRBJ1-6|TRBD1|NA
TGCGCCAGCAGCTACCGGGACAGGGATTCACCCCTCCACTTT
CASSYRDRDSPLHF
>TRBV29-1|TRBJ2-2|NA|few
TGCAGCGTGGCCAGGGACACCGGGGAGCTGTTTTTT
CSVARDTGELFF
>TRBV18|TRBJ2-1|TRBD1|many
TGTGCCAGCTCGCCCGGACAGGGAGGTCGGAATGAGCAGTTCTTC
CASSPGQGGRNEQFF
>TRBV29-1|TRBJ2-4|TRBD2|many
TGCAGCGTTGAACCTAGCGGCACCCCTGGGGACATTCAGTACTTC
CSVEPSGTPGDIQYF
>TRBV7-2|TRBJ2-3|NA|few
TGTGCCAGCAGCTTTACCCCAGGGACAGATACGCAGTATTTT
CASSFTPGTDTQYF
>TRBV6-5|TRBJ2-3|TRBD2|many
TGTGCCAGCAGTTCGGGACTAGCGGGGGGGATGAATACGCAGTATTTT
CASSSGLAGGMNTQYF
>TRBV3-1|TRBJ1-3|TRBD1|few
TGTGCCAGCAGCCAAGATGCAGGGGGCGCGGACACCATATATTTT
CASSQDAGGADTIYF
>TRBV6-5|TRBJ1-1|NA|many
TGTGCCAGCAGTTACGACAGACGTGTGGCTTTCTTT
CASSYDRRVAFF
>TRBV4-1|TRBJ2-3|NA|NA
TGCGCCAGCGGCCAGGGTCAGGGGCCAGATACGCAGTATTTT
CASGQGQGPDTQYF
>TRBV20-1|TRBJ2-5|NA|NA
TGCAGTGCTAGGGACTACCTGGAGACCCAGTACTTC
CSARDYLETQYF
>TRBV20-1|TRBJ2-2|NA|NA
TGCAGTGGAGCAGAAAACACCGGGGAGCTGTTTTTT
CSGAENTGELFF
>TRBV12-3/TRBV12-4|TRBJ1-2|NA|NA
TGTGCCAGCAGTGCCGGAGGCCGTGGCTACACCTTC
CASSAGGRGYTF
>TRBV11-2|TRBJ2-1|NA|many
TGTGCCAGCAGCTCCACTAGCCCTGAGCAGTTCTTC
CASSSTSPEQFF
>TRBV5-1|TRBJ2-1|NA|NA
TGCGCCAGCAGCTTGGTATTAGCGGACAATGAGCAGTTCTTC
CASSLVLADNEQFF
>TRBV24-1|TRBJ1-2|NA|NA
TGTGCCACCAGTGAATCCCCAGGGGCCCCGCTCACCTTC
CATSESPGAPLTF
>TRBV2|TRBJ1-1|NA|many
TGTGCCAGCAGTTCCCGGGACACGTACACTGAAGCTTTCTTT
CASSSRDTYTEAFF
>TRBV19|TRBJ2-2|NA|NA
TGTGCCAGTAGTGTAACAGGGACCGGGGAGCTGTTTTTT
CASSVTGTGELFF
>TRBV9|TRBJ1-5|TRBD1|many
TGTGCCAGTGGACAGGGGCTTCAGCCCCAGCATTTT
CASGQGLQPQHF
>TRBV5-4|TRBJ2-5|TRBD2|few
TGTGCCAGCAGCCCCTCACCGACTAGCTTAGAGACCCAGTACTTC
CASSPSPTSLETQYF
>TRBV28|TRBJ1-6|TRBD1|NA
TGTGCCAGCAGGACACAGGGGGCGGAAAATTCACCCCTCCACTTT
CASRTQGAENSPLHF
>TRBV20-1|TRBJ2-7|NA|NA
TGCAGTGCTAGACGCGACAGCTACGAGCAGTACTTC
CSARRDSYEQYF
>TRBV4-1|TRBJ2-1|NA|many
TGCGCCAGCAGCCAAGACTCAGGTCCAAATGAGCAGTTCTTC
CASSQDSGPNEQFF